This T cell receptor (beta chain) was retrieved from a study of T cell changes during pregnancy in multiple sclerosis. Profiling relied on immunoSEQ multiplex PCR, and the TCRdb table lists in-frame clones only, not all of them. In the table there are over 35,000 clones, roughly 90% of which are singletons. V lost 0 bases to trimming and J lost 8 bases, with 13 bases between them. The CDR3 sequence is 14 residues long. Germline V lookup: CDR1 MGHRA, CDR2 YSYEKL. The rearrangement uses TRBV4-1 and TRBJ1-1; TRBD1 might be the D (6 bases). The clonotype was recovered from a female donor with multiple sclerosis, enrolled in a pregnancy study. This material consisted of CD8+ T cells from peripheral blood mononuclear cells, taken in the first trimester of pregnancy. CDR3 loop: CASSQERTALEAFF. The DNA of the CDR3 is TGCGCCAGCAGCCAAGAGCGGACAGCGCTAGAAGCTTTCTTT.